Listed below are T cell receptor beta chains from one sample, sequenced in a study of human T cells and chemical hapten exposure. From the RACE reads, TCRdb called clonotypes with MiXCR, one entry per CDR3 protein. The repertoire has approximately 80,000 distinct CDR3 sequences, about 9.4% of them found once; the top ten carry over 2%. Sequencing was performed on whole blood, taken in connection with sensitization to the hapten diphenylcyclopropenone (DPC). These receptors originate from a woman in her twenties or thirties with alopecia areata. Some clones in this sample may be carry-over from other donors' samples. Both conserved end residues are part of each CDR3. A D gene is named only where the DNA matches it firmly. Clone size is given for some rows only: seen once, a few or many times, or a class if the clone is expanded.

v_gene	abundance	d_gene	len	j_gene	CDR3aa	CDR3nt
TRBV7-9	many	.	14	TRBJ2-7	CASSLAPTAYEQYF	TGTGCCAGCAGCCTAGCGCCCACGGCCTACGAGCAGTACTTC
TRBV27	many	.	14	TRBJ1-6	CASSPDEGSRPLHF	TGTGCCAGCAGCCCAGACGAGGGAAGTAGGCCCCTCCACTTT
TRBV29-1	few	.	15	TRBJ2-7	CSAGGRKDPYYEQYF	TGCAGCGCTGGTGGGAGGAAGGATCCCTACTACGAGCAGTACTTC
TRBV18	few	TRBD2	15	TRBJ2-7	CASSPTSGGSYEQYF	TGTGCCAGCTCACCGACTAGCGGGGGTTCCTACGAGCAGTACTTC
TRBV20-1	many	.	12	TRBJ1-6	CSADGRDSPLHF	TGCAGTGCTGATGGGAGGGACTCACCCCTCCACTTT
TRBV7-9	.	.	13	TRBJ2-1	CASPRGEYDEQFF	TGTGCCAGCCCAAGAGGAGAATACGATGAGCAGTTCTTC
TRBV28	.	TRBD1	14	TRBJ2-3	CASKPTGATDAQYF	TGTGCCAGCAAACCGACAGGGGCCACAGATGCGCAGTATTTT
TRBV2	.	TRBD1	14	TRBJ1-1	CASSLGQADTEAFF	TGTGCCAGCAGCTTGGGACAGGCAGACACTGAAGCTTTCTTT
TRBV5-1	.	.	13	TRBJ2-7	CASIADSSYEQYF	TGCGCCAGCATCGCGGACTCCTCTTACGAGCAGTACTTC
TRBV12-3/TRBV12-4	.	.	14	TRBJ1-1	CASSLGGAITEAFF	TGTGCCAGCAGTTTAGGGGGGGCTATAACTGAAGCTTTCTTT